Below, 2 T cell receptor beta chains from the same sample are listed, as sequenced in a study of T cell responses to AZD1222 COVID-19 vaccine. TCRdb keeps only in-frame clones here, not all; method: immunoSEQ multiplex PCR. The repertoire consists of about 100,000 clones, with approximately 88% occurring once and the leading ten covering more than 8%. This sample comprised peripheral blood, obtained on day 0 of AZD1222 vaccination. Source of these receptors: an adult in good health.

The chain links TRBV27 to TRBJ2-2; 7 nucleotides line up with TRBD2. Germline V gives CDR1 MNHEY, CDR2 SMNVEV (reference sequence). The CDR3 totals 16 residues. J gave up 2 bases and V 5 bases, and 8 bases lay outside the gene matches. CDR3 nucleotides: TGTGCCAGCAGTGTAGGTTTAGCGGGTAACACCGGGGAGCTGTTTTTT. Its protein is CASSVGLAGNTGELFF.

The gene calls are TRBV15 and TRBJ2-7, with 7 bases that match TRBD1. The germline V gene encodes CDR1 LNHNV and CDR2 YYDKDF (reference sequence). V lost 1 base to trimming and J lost 4 bases; unmatched junction nucleotides: 13. CDR3 size: 17 residues. CDR3 sequence reads: CATSRGSGTAKVYEQYF. Here the CDR3 DNA reads TGTGCCACCAGCAGAGGCTCCGGGACAGCGAAGGTGTACGAGCAGTACTTC.